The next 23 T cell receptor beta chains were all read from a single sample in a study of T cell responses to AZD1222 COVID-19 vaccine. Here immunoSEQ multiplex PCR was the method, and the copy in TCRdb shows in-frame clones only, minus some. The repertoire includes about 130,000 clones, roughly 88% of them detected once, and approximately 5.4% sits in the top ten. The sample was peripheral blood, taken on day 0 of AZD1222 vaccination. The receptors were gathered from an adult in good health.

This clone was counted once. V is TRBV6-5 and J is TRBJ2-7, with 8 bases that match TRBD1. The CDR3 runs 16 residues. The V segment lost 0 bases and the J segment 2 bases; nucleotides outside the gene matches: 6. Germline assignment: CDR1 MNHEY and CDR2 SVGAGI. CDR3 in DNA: TGTGCCAGCAGTTACTCGAGAGGACAGGGAACCTACGAGCAGTACTTC. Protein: CASSYSRGQGTYEQYF.

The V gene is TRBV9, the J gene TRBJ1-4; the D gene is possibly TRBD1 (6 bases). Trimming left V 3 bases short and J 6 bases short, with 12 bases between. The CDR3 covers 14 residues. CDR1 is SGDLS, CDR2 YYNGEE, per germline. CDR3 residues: CASSAPNRDEKLFF. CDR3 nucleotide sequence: TGTGCCAGCAGCGCACCAAACAGGGATGAAAAACTGTTTTTT.

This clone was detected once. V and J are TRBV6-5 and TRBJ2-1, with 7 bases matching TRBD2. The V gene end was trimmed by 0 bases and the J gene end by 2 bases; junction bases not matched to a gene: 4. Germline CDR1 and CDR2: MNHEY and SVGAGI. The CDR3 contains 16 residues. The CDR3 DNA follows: TGTGCCAGCAGTTACTCGGGGGGGGTAACCTACAATGAGCAGTTCTTC. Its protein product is CASSYSGGVTYNEQFF.

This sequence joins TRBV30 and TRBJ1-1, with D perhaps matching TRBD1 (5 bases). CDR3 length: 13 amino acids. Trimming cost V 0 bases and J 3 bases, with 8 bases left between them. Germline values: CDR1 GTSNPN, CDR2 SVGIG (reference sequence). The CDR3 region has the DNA TGTGCCTGGAGTGTTTGGGGGGACACTGAAGCTTTCTTT. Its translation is CAWSVWGDTEAFF.

The CDR3, as DNA: TGTGCCAGCAGTTACACTAGCGGGACTACCAATGAGCAGTTCTTC. Amino acid sequence: CASSYTSGTTNEQFF. The chain carries TRBV6-5 and TRBJ2-1; TRBD2 matches at 10 bases. Germline CDR1 and CDR2: MNHEY and SVGAGI. There are 15 residues in the CDR3. V shed 2 bases, J shed 6 bases, and the junction held 4 bases outside the gene matches.

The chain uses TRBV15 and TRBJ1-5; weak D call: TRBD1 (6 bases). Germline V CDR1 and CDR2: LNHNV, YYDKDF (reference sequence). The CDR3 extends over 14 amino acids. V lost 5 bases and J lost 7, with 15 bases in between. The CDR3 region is CATSLRGSRQPQHF. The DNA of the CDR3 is TGTGCCACCAGCCTTAGGGGGTCCCGGCAGCCCCAGCATTTT.

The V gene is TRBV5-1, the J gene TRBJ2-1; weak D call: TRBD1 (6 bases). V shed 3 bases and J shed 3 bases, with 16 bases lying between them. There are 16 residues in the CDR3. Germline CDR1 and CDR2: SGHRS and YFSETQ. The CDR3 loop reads CASSSQPGQIYNEQFF. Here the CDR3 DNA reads TGCGCCAGCAGCTCTCAACCGGGACAAATCTACAATGAGCAGTTCTTC.

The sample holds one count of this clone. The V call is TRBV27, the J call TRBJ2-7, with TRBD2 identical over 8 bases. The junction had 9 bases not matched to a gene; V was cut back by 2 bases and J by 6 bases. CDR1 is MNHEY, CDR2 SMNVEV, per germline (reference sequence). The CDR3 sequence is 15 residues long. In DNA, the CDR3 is TGTGCCAGCAGTTTAATATCCAGCGGGAGAGGCGAGCAGTACTTC. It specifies CASSLISSGRGEQYF.

The CDR3 region has the DNA TGTGCCAGCAGCCCAGATGGACTAGCGGACTACAATGAGCAGTTCTTC. The encoded protein is CASSPDGLADYNEQFF. The chain uses TRBV11-2 and TRBJ2-1; 10 nucleotides agree with TRBD2. Germline-derived CDR1 and CDR2 are SGHAT and FQNNGV. Trimming cost V 5 bases and J 3 bases; bases outside gene matches: 7. The CDR3 consists of 16 residues.

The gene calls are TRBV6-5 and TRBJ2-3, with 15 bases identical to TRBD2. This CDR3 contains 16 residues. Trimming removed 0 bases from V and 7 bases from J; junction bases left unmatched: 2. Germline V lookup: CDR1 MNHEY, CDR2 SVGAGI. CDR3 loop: CASSYSGLAGGHTQYF. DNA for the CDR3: TGTGCCAGCAGTTACTCGGGACTAGCGGGGGGTCATACGCAGTATTTT.

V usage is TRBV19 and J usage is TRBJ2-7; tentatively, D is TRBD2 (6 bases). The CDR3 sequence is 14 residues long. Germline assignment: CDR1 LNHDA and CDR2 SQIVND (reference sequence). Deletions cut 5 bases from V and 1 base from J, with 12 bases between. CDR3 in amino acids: CASSPAGGSYEQYF. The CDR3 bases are TGTGCCAGTAGTCCAGCGGGTGGATCCTACGAGCAGTACTTC.

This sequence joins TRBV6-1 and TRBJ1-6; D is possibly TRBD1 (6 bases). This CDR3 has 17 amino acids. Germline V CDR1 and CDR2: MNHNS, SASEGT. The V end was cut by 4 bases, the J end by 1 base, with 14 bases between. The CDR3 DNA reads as TGTGCCAGCAGTGGAATTGGGGGCACTTCCTATAATTCACCCCTCCACTTT. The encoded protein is CASSGIGGTSYNSPLHF.

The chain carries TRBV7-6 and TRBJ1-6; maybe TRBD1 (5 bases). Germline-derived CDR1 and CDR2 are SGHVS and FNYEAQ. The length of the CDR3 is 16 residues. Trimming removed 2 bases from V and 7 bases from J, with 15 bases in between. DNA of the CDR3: TGTGCCAGCAGCTTAAGCCCGGCGGGGCAGAATTCACCCCTCCACTTT. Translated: CASSLSPAGQNSPLHF.

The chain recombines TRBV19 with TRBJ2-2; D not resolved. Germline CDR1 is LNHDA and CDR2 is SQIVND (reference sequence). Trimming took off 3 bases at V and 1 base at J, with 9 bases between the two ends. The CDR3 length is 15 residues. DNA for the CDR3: TGTGCCAGTAGTATCTCCGACTTGAACACCGGGGAGCTGTTTTTT. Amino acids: CASSISDLNTGELFF.

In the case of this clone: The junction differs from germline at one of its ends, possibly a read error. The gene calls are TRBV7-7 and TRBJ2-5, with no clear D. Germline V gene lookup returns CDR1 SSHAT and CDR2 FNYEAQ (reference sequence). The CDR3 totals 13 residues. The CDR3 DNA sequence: TGTGCTAGCAGCTTTCAGATACAAGAGACCCAGTACTTC. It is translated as CASSFQIQETQYF.

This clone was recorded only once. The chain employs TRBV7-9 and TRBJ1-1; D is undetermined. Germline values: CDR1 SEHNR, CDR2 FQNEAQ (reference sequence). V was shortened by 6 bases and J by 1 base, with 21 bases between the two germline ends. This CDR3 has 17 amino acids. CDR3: CASSSGQGGRENTEAFF. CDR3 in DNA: TGTGCCAGCAGTTCCGGGCAAGGTGGCCGGGAGAACACTGAAGCTTTCTTT.

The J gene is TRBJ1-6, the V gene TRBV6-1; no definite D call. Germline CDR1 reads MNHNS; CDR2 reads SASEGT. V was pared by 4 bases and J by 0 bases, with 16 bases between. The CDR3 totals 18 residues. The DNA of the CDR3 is TGTGCCAGCAGTGGCCGGACCGGAGAAAGCTCCTATAATTCACCCCTCCACTTT. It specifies CASSGRTGESSYNSPLHF.

CDR3 nucleotides: TGTGCCAGCAGTTACTCGACAGAGGATGGCTACACCTTC. Translation gives CASSYSTEDGYTF. The chain has TRBV6-5 and TRBJ1-2; D perhaps matches TRBD1 (5 bases). Germline assignment: CDR1 MNHEY and CDR2 SVGAGI. V lost 0 bases and J lost 6, with 8 bases in between. The CDR3 is 13 residues long.

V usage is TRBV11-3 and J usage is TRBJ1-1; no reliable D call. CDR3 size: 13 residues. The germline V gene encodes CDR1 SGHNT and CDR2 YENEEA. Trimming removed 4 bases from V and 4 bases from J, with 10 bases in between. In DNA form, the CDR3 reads TGTGCCAGCAGCTATGGTTGGGGCACTGAAGCTTTCTTT. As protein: CASSYGWGTEAFF.

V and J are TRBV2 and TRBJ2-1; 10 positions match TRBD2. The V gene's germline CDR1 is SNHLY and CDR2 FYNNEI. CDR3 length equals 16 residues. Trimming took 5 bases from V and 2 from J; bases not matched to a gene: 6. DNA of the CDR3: TGTGCCAGCAGTTTTAGCGGGGGGAGGACCTACAATGAGCAGTTCTTC. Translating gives CASSFSGGRTYNEQFF.

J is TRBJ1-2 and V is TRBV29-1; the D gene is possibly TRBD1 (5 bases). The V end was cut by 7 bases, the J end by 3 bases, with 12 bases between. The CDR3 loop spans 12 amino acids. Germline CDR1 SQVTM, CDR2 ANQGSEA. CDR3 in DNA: TGCAGCGGTGCCGGGACGGACTATGGCTACACCTTC. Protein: CSGAGTDYGYTF.

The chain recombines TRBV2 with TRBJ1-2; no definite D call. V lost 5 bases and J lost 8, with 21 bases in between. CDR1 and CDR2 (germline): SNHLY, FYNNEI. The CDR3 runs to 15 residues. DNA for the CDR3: TGTGCCAGCAGTAGTATGCCGGTGCCTATTTGGGGCTACACCTTC. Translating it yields CASSSMPVPIWGYTF.

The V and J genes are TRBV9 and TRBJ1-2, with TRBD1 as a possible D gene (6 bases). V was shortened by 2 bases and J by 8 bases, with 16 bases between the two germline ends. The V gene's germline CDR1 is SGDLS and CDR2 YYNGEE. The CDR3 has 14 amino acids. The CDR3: CASSVRQGTGGYTF. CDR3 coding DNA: TGTGCCAGCAGCGTTCGCCAGGGGACGGGAGGCTACACCTTC.